Given below is one TCR beta chain in context. A quantity of roughly 0.5 to 1 ug RNA underwent reverse transcription using random hexamers. Via MiXCR, TCRdb re-called the immunoSEQ multiplex PCR reads, giving one row per CDR3 protein. The sample includes around 190,000 distinct CDR3 sequences, 85% to 95% of them seen just once. The data were taken from a study of CD8 T cells in Susac syndrome. CD8+ and CD4+ T cells taken from blood had their TCR beta sequenced. CDR1 DFQATT and CDR2 SNEGSKA come from the germline V gene (reference sequence). CDR3 length: 14 residues. The germline V and J ends were trimmed by 6 bases and 6 bases, with 18 bases remaining between them.

Sequencing was performed on CD4+ T cells from PBMCs. V is TRBV20-1 and J is TRBJ2-1; D perhaps matches TRBD2 (6 bases). The clonotype comes from a human donor in good health. Here the CDR3 reads CSATNSGRTNEQFF. The CDR3 DNA reads TGCAGTGCCACGAACAGCGGGCGAACCAATGAGCAGTTCTTC.